This record covers a single T cell receptor (beta chain). Profiling relied on immunoSEQ multiplex PCR, and the TCRdb table lists in-frame clones only, not all of them. The repertoire includes about 270,000 clones, 65% to 90% of them detected once, and about an eighth sits in the top ten. V dropped 10 bases and J dropped 3; count of bases not matched to a gene: 5. The germline V gene encodes CDR1 MDHEN and CDR2 SYDVKM. This CDR3 has 13 amino acids. The data are from a study of blood T cell repertoires in COVID-19. Study-wide context: Donors in the United States, Italy and Spain gave samples during acute or convalescent COVID-19.

The sequence was obtained from a human donor in a cohort sampled during active COVID-19. Material: peripheral blood. This chain joins TRBV28 and TRBJ1-2; TRBD1 matches 10 bases. The CDR3 protein is CATSGTGDYGYTF. The CDR3 DNA reads as TGTGCCACCTCCGGGACAGGGGACTATGGCTACACCTTC.